The clone carrying this TCR beta chain was observed at least ten times. Its antigen remains unknown. The data derive from a study of spatial heterogeneity in lung cancer. Study summary: The library had UMIs, and each TCR and UMI pair averaged more than ten raw reads.

Time point described: sample taken at primary tumor resection. Extraction of whole RNA from tumor, nontumor lung or frozen PBMC preceded unsorted sequencing. Findings and limits, study-wide: One measure, the expanded intratumoral alpha and beta TCR count, tracked tumor mutation counts. Estimated TCR-seq coverage of tumor T cells was only roughly 7% for alpha chains. For beta chains, the corresponding estimate was around 13%.

A unique molecular identifier was carried by every single TCR cDNA molecule. TCRdb ran MiXCR on the 5' RACE reads and lists one entry per CDR3 protein. The data hold about 27,000 distinct CDR3 sequences, with more than 5.5% observed a single time. The CDR3 runs 12 residues. V lost 5 bases to trimming and J lost 3 bases, with 6 bases between them. The V gene's germline CDR1 is MDHEN and CDR2 SYDVKM. This TCR came from a male donor with early-stage non-small cell lung cancer. The sequencing here drew on lung tumor tissue, taken at surgery. The chain combines TRBV28 with TRBJ2-3; no clear D gene. The CDR3 reads CASSVQTDTQYF. The CDR3 bases are TGTGCCAGCAGTGTACAGACAGATACGCAGTATTTT.